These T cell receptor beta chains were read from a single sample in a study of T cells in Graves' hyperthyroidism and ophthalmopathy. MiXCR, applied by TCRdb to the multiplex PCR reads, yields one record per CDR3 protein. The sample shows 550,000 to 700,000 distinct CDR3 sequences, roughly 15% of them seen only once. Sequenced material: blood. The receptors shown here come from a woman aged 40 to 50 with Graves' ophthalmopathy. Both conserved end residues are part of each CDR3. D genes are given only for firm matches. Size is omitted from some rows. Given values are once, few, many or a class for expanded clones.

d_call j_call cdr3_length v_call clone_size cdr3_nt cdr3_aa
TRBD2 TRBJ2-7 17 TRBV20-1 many TGCAGTGCTAGAGATCCCCTGACTAGCGGGAAGGCCTACGAGCAGTACTTC CSARDPLTSGKAYEQYF
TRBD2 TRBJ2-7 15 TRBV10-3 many TGTGCCATCAGTGGAGGACTAGCGGGAGAATACGAGCAGTACTTC CAISGGLAGEYEQYF
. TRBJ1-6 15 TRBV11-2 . TGTGCCAGCAGCTTAGCGTTGGGGACTCGTTCACCCCTCCACTTT CASSLALGTRSPLHF
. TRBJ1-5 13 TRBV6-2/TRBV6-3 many TGTGCCACCAACAGTAATAGCAATCAGCCCCAGCATTTT CATNSNSNQPQHF
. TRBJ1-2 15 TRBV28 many TGTGCCAGCAGTTTAGGGTCTGGCAGGGAGTATGGCTACACCTTC CASSLGSGREYGYTF
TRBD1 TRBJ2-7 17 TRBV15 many TGTGCCACCAGCAGAGACCCCAAGGACAGGGGACCCTACGAGCAGTACTTC CATSRDPKDRGPYEQYF
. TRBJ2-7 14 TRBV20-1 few TGCAGTGCTAGAGGAACAAGGCCCCCCTACGAGCAGTACTTC CSARGTRPPYEQYF
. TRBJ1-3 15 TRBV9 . TGTGCCAGCAGCGTAGGACAGGAGTCTGGAAACACCATATATTTT CASSVGQESGNTIYF
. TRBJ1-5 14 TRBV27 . TGTGCCAGCAGTTCTGCGCTCGGAGATCAGCCCCAGCATTTT CASSSALGDQPQHF
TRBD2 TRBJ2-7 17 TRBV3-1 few TGTGCCAGCAGCCGTCAGATGACTAGCCCACAACCTTCCGAGCAGTACTTC CASSRQMTSPQPSEQYF